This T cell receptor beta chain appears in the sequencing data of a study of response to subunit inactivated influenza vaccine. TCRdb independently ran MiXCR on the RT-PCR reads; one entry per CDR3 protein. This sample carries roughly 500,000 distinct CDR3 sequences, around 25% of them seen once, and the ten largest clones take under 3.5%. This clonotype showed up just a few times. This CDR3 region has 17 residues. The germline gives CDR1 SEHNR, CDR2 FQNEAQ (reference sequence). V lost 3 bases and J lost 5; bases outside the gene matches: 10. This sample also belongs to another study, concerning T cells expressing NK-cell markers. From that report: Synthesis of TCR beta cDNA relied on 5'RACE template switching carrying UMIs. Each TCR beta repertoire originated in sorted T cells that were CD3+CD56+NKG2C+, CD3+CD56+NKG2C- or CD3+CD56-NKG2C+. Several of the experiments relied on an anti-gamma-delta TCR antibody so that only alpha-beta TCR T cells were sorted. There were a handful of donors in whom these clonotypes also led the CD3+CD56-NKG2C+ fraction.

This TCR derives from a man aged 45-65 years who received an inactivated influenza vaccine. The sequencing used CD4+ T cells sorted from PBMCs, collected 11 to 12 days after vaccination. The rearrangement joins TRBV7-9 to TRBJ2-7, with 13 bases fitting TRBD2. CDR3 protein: CASSLAGTSGIPDEQYF. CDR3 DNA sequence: TGTGCCAGCAGCTTGGCCGGGACTAGCGGGATCCCTGACGAGCAGTACTTC.